This TCR beta chain is drawn from a study of cytomegalovirus exposure and HLA in healthy donors. This CDR3 is 13 amino acids long. Per the germline V gene, CDR1 is LNHNV and CDR2 is YYDKDF (reference sequence). Trimming left V 8 bases short and J 4 bases short, with 12 bases between. Turning to this clone: Its antigen remains unknown.

60 Vbeta and 13 Jbeta primers were used in PCR. This table comes from immunoSEQ multiplex PCR, and its TCRdb copy is limited to in-frame clones, with some not included. This repertoire shows 100,000 to 150,000 clones, around 75% found once; its top ten account for around 3%. Study observations and caveats: In an earlier analysis, in under 700 donors, most V segments appeared productive either ~87% or ~30% of the time. Three chains linked to CMV were shown in vitro to be specific for CMV antigens.

The sample consisted of PBMCs. This receptor was taken from a woman in her fifties or sixties in good health and CMV-seronegative. V usage is TRBV15 and J usage is TRBJ1-5, with TRBD1 as a possible D gene (5 bases). The CDR3 region has the DNA TGTGCCACCCGAGACAGCTTAAATCAGCCCCAGCATTTT. It specifies CATRDSLNQPQHF.